The T cell receptor beta chain described here comes from a study of blood T cell repertoires in COVID-19. Study-wide background: The samples span acute and convalescent COVID-19 from the United States, Italy and Spain. Nucleic acid was either cDNA or gDNA, and it came from T cells, B-cell-depleted T cells, or PBMCs.

Authors' analysis steps: How many nucleated cells were present was estimated from reference gene primer amplification. Clones were sequenced by immunoSEQ multiplex PCR, and TCRdb holds only the in-frame ones, with some missing. The V and J calls and clone size are taken from that table; D and trimming were inferred from the DNA. The table includes approximately 75,000 clones, over 65% detected once. The length of the CDR3 is 15 residues. The germline V gene has CDR1 LNHDA and CDR2 SQIVND (reference sequence). Deletions cut 7 bases from V and 1 base from J, with 14 bases between. Sequenced: peripheral blood. The chain links TRBV19 to TRBJ1-5, with no clear D. This clonotype originated in a human donor with acute or convalescent COVID-19. The donor label of this sample is uncertain. CDR3 protein: CASTGGRRSNQPQHF. The CDR3 DNA reads as TGTGCCAGTACAGGTGGCAGAAGGAGCAATCAGCCCCAGCATTTT.